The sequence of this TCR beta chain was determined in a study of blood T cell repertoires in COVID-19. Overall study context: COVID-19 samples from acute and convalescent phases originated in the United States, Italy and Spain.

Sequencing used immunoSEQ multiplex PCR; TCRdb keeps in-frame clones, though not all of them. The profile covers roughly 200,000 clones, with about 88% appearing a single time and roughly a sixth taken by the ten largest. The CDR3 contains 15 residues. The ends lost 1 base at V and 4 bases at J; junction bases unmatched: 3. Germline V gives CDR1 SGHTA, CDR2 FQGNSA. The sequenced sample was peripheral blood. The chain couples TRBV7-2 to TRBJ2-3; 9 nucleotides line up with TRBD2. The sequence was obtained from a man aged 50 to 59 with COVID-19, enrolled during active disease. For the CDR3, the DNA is TGTGCCAGCAGCTTAGGCGGGGGGGTGGCAGATACGCAGTATTTT. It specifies CASSLGGGVADTQYF. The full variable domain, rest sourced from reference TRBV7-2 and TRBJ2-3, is GAGVSQSPSNKVTEKGKDVELRCDPISGHTALYWYRQSLGQGLEFLIYFQGNSAPDKSGLPSDRFSAERTGGSVSTLTIQRTQQEDSAVYLCASSLGGGVADTQYFGPGTRLTVL.